This passage covers 29 T cell receptor beta chains from one sample sequenced in a study of CD8+CD57+ T cells in acquired aplastic anemia. Before being chosen for sequencing, patients had shown CD8+CD57+ cell expansion by flow cytometry. Researchers used genomic DNA as the template to profile TCR beta VDJ and CDR3. TCRdb itself ran the reads through MiXCR, one entry per CDR3 protein. The sample shows roughly 150,000 distinct CDR3 sequences, around 48% of them seen only once. Source material: sorted CD4+, CD8+, or CD8+CD57+ T cells (not recorded which) from PBMCs. These receptors were obtained from a human donor with aplastic anemia.

A word on this clonotype: This may be a read error, as it is one base from a much larger clone. This CDR3 is CAISESPVYNEQFF. The CDR3 DNA reads TGTGCCATCAGTGAAAGCCCAGTATACAATGAGCAGTTCTTC. This chain joins TRBV10-3 and TRBJ2-1; D unclear. The CDR3 runs 14 residues. In germline, CDR1 is ENHRY, CDR2 SYGVKD. V was shortened by 3 bases and J by 4 bases, with 10 bases between the two germline ends.

The chain joins TRBV2 to TRBJ1-1; D not resolved. V lost 2 bases to trimming and J lost 6 bases, with 10 bases between them. Germline assignment: CDR1 SNHLY and CDR2 FYNNEI. The CDR3 is made up of 13 amino acids. The CDR3 reads CASSESAAAEAFF. CDR3 nucleotide sequence: TGTGCCAGCAGTGAATCAGCAGCGGCTGAAGCTTTCTTT.

This clonotype was observed at least ten times. The V and J genes are TRBV29-1 and TRBJ1-1; D is uncertain. Germline V CDR1 and CDR2: SQVTM, ANQGSEA. The ends were cut back, 6 bases at V and 1 base at J, with 9 bases in the middle. CDR3 length equals 12 residues. The CDR3: CSVLTGNTEAFF. CDR3 in DNA: TGCAGCGTATTGACGGGGAACACTGAAGCTTTCTTT.

On this clonotype: This may stem from a read error, because a much larger clone lies one nucleotide away. The rearrangement links TRBV9 to TRBJ2-2; maybe TRBD1 (5 bases). The CDR3 is 18 residues long. Germline assignment: CDR1 SGDLS and CDR2 YYNGEE. CDR3 in DNA: TGTGCCAGCAGCGGGACGATTCTCACAGGCCGGAACACCGTGGAGCTGTTTTTT. It translates to CASSGTILTGRNTVELFF.

The table lists this clonotype with many counts. V and J are TRBV24-1 and TRBJ2-1, with D maybe TRBD2 (6 bases). The CDR3 runs 15 residues. Trimming shortened V by 5 bases and J by 2 bases, and 12 bases separated the two germline ends. Germline CDR1 and CDR2: KGHDR and SFDVKD. CDR3 region: CATSGRDSPYNEQFF. The CDR3 DNA follows: TGTGCCACCAGTGGCAGGGACTCCCCCTACAATGAGCAGTTCTTC.

The sample holds many counts of this clonotype. This rearrangement joins TRBV19 to TRBJ2-5; 9 nucleotides line up with TRBD2. Looked up from germline, CDR1 is LNHDA and CDR2 is SQIVND (reference sequence). CDR3 length: 12 amino acids. V lost 6 bases and J lost 5; bases outside the gene matches: 1. The CDR3 region has the DNA TGTGCCAGTAGACTAGCGGGTGAGACCCAGTACTTC. Residues: CASRLAGETQYF.

This clonotype has a count of ten or more. The V and J genes are TRBV5-8 and TRBJ2-2; 7 bases map to TRBD2. CDR3 length: 16 amino acids. Unmatched junction bases numbered 8, after V lost 5 bases and J lost 1 base. Germline CDR1 reads SGHTS; CDR2 reads YDEGEE. The CDR3: CASRFRLAGNTGELFF. The CDR3 DNA reads as TGTGCCAGCAGGTTCCGGTTAGCGGGGAACACCGGGGAGCTGTTTTTT.

The chain carries TRBV5-4 and TRBJ1-2; the match to TRBD1 covers 9 bases. Trimming at V came to 0 bases and at J to 6 bases, leaving 6 bases not matched to a gene. The CDR3 is 15 residues long. Germline values: CDR1 SGHNT, CDR2 YYREEE (reference sequence). This chain's CDR3 is CASSLEGQGPDGYTF. CDR3 in DNA: TGTGCCAGCAGCTTGGAGGGACAGGGTCCGGATGGCTACACCTTC.

In this sample, this clonotype turned up many times. V usage is TRBV2 and J usage is TRBJ1-5; D gene ambiguous. V was shortened by 5 bases and J by 2 bases, with 7 bases between the two germline ends. The V gene's germline CDR1 is SNHLY and CDR2 FYNNEI. The CDR3 runs to 13 residues. Here the CDR3 reads CASSTDGNQPQHF. CDR3 coding DNA: TGTGCCAGCAGTACCGACGGCAATCAGCCCCAGCATTTT.

The V and J genes are TRBV5-1 and TRBJ2-7, with no clear D. This CDR3 region has 14 residues. Trimming removed 0 bases from V and 2 bases from J, with 9 bases in between. Germline V gives CDR1 SGHRS, CDR2 YFSETQ. CDR3 region: CASSLDGPAYEQYF. The CDR3, as DNA: TGCGCCAGCAGCTTGGACGGACCTGCCTACGAGCAGTACTTC.

This clonotype was seen many times. The rearrangement joins TRBV9 to TRBJ1-5; D unresolved. Deletions cut 3 bases from V and 2 bases from J, with 12 bases between. Germline V CDR1 and CDR2: SGDLS, YYNGEE. This CDR3 has 15 residues. CDR3 nucleotides: TGTGCCAGCAGCGCCCAGGCCAACGGCAATCAGCCCCAGCATTTT. It specifies CASSAQANGNQPQHF.

This clonotype showed up many times. V gene TRBV19 combines with J gene TRBJ1-3; D is ambiguous. Germline CDR1 and CDR2: LNHDA and SQIVND (reference sequence). The V end was cut by 4 bases, the J end by 3 bases, with 7 bases between. CDR3 length equals 13 residues. The CDR3 reads CASSNDGGNTIYF. In nucleotides, the CDR3 is TGTGCCAGTAGTAATGACGGTGGAAACACCATATATTTT.

The chain employs TRBV2 and TRBJ2-5; 8 bases are a match to TRBD2. The V and J ends lost 5 bases and 4 bases, in that order; junction bases with no gene match: 3. In germline, CDR1 is SNHLY, CDR2 FYNNEI. The CDR3 runs to 13 residues. CDR3 amino acids: CASSWAGGETQYF. Here the CDR3 DNA reads TGTGCCAGCAGTTGGGCGGGAGGAGAGACCCAGTACTTC.

The V and J genes are TRBV6-6 and TRBJ1-3; 7 bases map to TRBD1. The CDR3 covers 16 residues. The trim removed 0 bases at V and 4 bases at J, leaving 6 bases unmatched. The germline CDR1 and CDR2 sequences are MNHNY and SVGAGI (reference sequence). The CDR3 sequence is CASSYSRGRVGNTIYF. For the CDR3, the DNA is TGTGCCAGCAGTTACTCTAGGGGGCGAGTAGGAAACACCATATATTTT.

This clonotype was observed at least ten times. The chain has TRBV12-3 or TRBV12-4 and TRBJ1-2, with D hard to call. This CDR3 is 13 amino acids long. Deletions cut 2 bases from V and 3 bases from J, with 7 bases between. In DNA form, the CDR3 reads TGTGCCAGCAGTTTAACGTCAGACTATGGCTACACCTTC. Protein sequence: CASSLTSDYGYTF.

This clonotype was seen at least ten times. The chain combines TRBV30 with TRBJ2-7; D may be TRBD1 (6 bases). The V gene's germline CDR1 is GTSNPN and CDR2 SVGIG (reference sequence). V was trimmed by 0 bases and J by 9 bases, leaving 15 bases between them. This CDR3 is built from 13 residues. The CDR3 DNA sequence: TGTGCCTGGAGTGTTAACCAGGGGCCTCCGCAGTACTTC. Translating gives CAWSVNQGPPQYF.

The sample holds many counts of this clonotype. The V and J genes are TRBV24-1 and TRBJ2-2; tentative D call: TRBD1 (6 bases). CDR1 KGHDR and CDR2 SFDVKD come from the germline V gene. V shed 4 bases and J shed 8 bases, with 16 bases lying between them. The CDR3 has 15 amino acids. DNA of the CDR3: TGTGCCACCAGTGACCCCCGACAGGCAAATGGGGAGCTGTTTTTT. It yields the protein CATSDPRQANGELFF.

The chain couples TRBV19 to TRBJ2-7; D ambiguous. The ends were cut back, 4 bases at V and 0 bases at J, with 13 bases in the middle. The CDR3 covers 15 residues. CDR1 is LNHDA and CDR2 is SQIVND in the germline V gene (reference sequence). In DNA, the CDR3 is TGTGCCAGTAGTAGTTCACTTAGAAGCTCCTACGAGCAGTACTTC. This encodes CASSSSLRSSYEQYF.

A few counts support this clonotype. The chain uses TRBV2 and TRBJ2-5, with D perhaps matching TRBD1 (5 bases). The V end was cut by 8 bases, the J end by 3 bases, with 13 bases between. CDR1 and CDR2 from the germline V gene are SNHLY and FYNNEI. The CDR3 contains 13 residues. This chain's CDR3 is CASLYDSEETQYF. CDR3 bases: TGTGCCAGCCTTTATGACAGTGAAGAGACCCAGTACTTC.

This clonotype showed up just a few times. At one boundary the junction diverges from the germline segment, which might be a read error. The chain has TRBV6-1 and TRBJ1-6; possible D gene TRBD1, 5 bases. The CDR3 has 15 residues. Per germline, CDR1 MNHNS and CDR2 SASEGT. This chain's CDR3 is CASSPSGTSNPPLHF. CDR3 DNA sequence: TGTGCCAGCAGTCCCTCCGGGACCTCTAATCCACCCCTCCACTTT.

The chain carries TRBV7-9 and TRBJ2-7; 13 bases are a match to TRBD2. The CDR3 consists of 15 residues. CDR1 SEHNR and CDR2 FQNEAQ come from the germline V gene (reference sequence). The V segment lost 5 bases and the J segment 2 bases; nucleotides outside the gene matches: 3. The DNA of the CDR3 is TGTGCCAGCAGCAGGACTAGCGGGAGCACCTACGAGCAGTACTTC. It codes for CASSRTSGSTYEQYF.

At least ten counts were recorded for this clonotype. The V call is TRBV9, the J call TRBJ2-1; 7 nucleotides agree with TRBD2. The CDR3 sequence is 16 residues long. Trimming removed 2 bases from V and 4 bases from J; junction bases left unmatched: 9. Germline loops: CDR1 SGDLS, CDR2 YYNGEE. In nucleotides, the CDR3 is TGTGCCAGCAGCGTCTCTAGCGGCTCCCCATACAATGAGCAGTTCTTC. Protein sequence: CASSVSSGSPYNEQFF.

This clonotype was found many times. V is TRBV5-1 and J is TRBJ2-5; TRBD1 might be the D (6 bases). CDR1 SGHRS and CDR2 YFSETQ come from the germline V gene. V lost 4 bases to trimming and J lost 2 bases, with 12 bases between them. CDR3 length equals 14 residues. CDR3 nucleotides: TGCGCCAGCAGCACAGCCGGGACACAAGAGACCCAGTACTTC. Translating gives CASSTAGTQETQYF.

This chain links TRBV28 with TRBJ1-5; 12 bases line up with TRBD1. CDR3 length equals 19 residues. Germline CDR1 and CDR2: MDHEN and SYDVKM. J gave up 0 bases and V 4 bases, and 10 bases lay outside the gene matches. CDR3 protein: CASSSPGQGAYYSNQPQHF. CDR3 bases: TGTGCCAGCAGTTCCCCGGGACAGGGGGCTTATTATAGCAATCAGCCCCAGCATTTT.

Turning to this clonotype: A much larger clone lies a single base off, so this may be a read error. This sequence joins TRBV10-3 and TRBJ2-7, with 11 bases that match TRBD2. Germline V CDR1 and CDR2: ENHRY, SYGVKD. The CDR3 extends over 14 amino acids. Trimming cost V 10 bases and J 3 bases; bases outside gene matches: 8. CDR3 loop: CASGLSGRDYEQYF. The CDR3 DNA is TGTGCCAGCGGCCTTAGCGGGAGGGACTACGAGCAGTACTTC.

This clonotype appeared many times. The V call is TRBV7-3, the J call TRBJ2-5; 8 nucleotides align to TRBD2. The CDR3 spans 15 residues. CDR1 SGHTA and CDR2 FQGTGA come from the germline V gene. V gave up 4 bases and J gave up 3 bases; unmatched junction bases: 7. CDR3 protein: CASSWSAGEKETQYF. Here the CDR3 DNA reads TGTGCCAGCAGCTGGTCAGCGGGAGAAAAAGAGACCCAGTACTTC.

Concerning this clonotype itself: This may come from a read error, since a much larger clone is one base off. CDR3 sequence: CASSVPGRTYYEQYF. CDR3 DNA: TGTGCCAGTAGTGTACCGGGACGGACCTACTACGAGCAGTACTTC. J is TRBJ2-7 and V is TRBV19; tentatively, D is TRBD1 or TRBD2 (5 bases each). This CDR3 has 15 amino acids. V lost 5 bases and J lost 3, with 17 bases in between. Germline loops: CDR1 LNHDA, CDR2 SQIVND (reference sequence).

Written as DNA, the CDR3 is TGTGCCACCAGTGATTTTGCGGGGGGGCGAATTGAGCAGTTCTTC. The encoded protein is CATSDFAGGRIEQFF. The chain is built from TRBV24-1 and TRBJ2-1; 9 nucleotides line up with TRBD2. Per the germline V gene, CDR1 is KGHDR and CDR2 is SFDVKD. The CDR3 consists of 15 residues. V lost 1 base to trimming and J lost 9 bases; unmatched junction nucleotides: 6.

The chain is built from TRBV7-3 and TRBJ2-5; D may correspond to TRBD1 or TRBD2 (6 bases each). The V gene lost 1 base and the J gene lost 5 bases, with 11 bases spanning the gap. Germline CDR1 reads SGHTA; CDR2 reads FQGTGA. The CDR3 runs to 14 residues. The CDR3 DNA sequence: TGTGCCAGCAGCTTAAGTGGGGGGCAGGAGACCCAGTACTTC. It specifies CASSLSGGQETQYF. Full variable domain (remainder filled in from reference TRBV7-3 and TRBJ2-5): GAGVSQTPSNKVTEKGKYVELRCDPISGHTALYWYRQSLGQGPEFLIYFQGTGAADDSGLPNDRFFAVRPEGSVSTLKIQRTERGDSAVYLCASSLSGGQETQYFGPGTRLLVL.